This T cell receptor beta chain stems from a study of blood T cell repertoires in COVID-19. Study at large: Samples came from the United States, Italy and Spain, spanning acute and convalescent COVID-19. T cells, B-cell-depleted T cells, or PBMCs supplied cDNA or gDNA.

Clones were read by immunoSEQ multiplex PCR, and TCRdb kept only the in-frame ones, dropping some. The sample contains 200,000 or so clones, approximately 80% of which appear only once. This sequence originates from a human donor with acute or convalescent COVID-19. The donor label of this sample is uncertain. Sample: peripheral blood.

The DNA for the CDR3 is TGTGCCAGCAGGTTAGCGGGTCCCGCCCGCGTGCAGTACTTC. Translation: CASRLAGPARVQYF. The V and J genes are TRBV7-3 and TRBJ2-7; 7 bases are a match to TRBD2. Losses at the gene ends were 6 bases for V and 9 bases for J; bases not matched to a gene: 14. The CDR3 spans 14 residues. Germline V CDR1 and CDR2: SGHTA, FQGTGA.